The clone carrying this T cell receptor beta chain was observed a few times. Authors' analysis steps: Amplification with reference gene primers provided the estimates of nucleated cell counts. Some clones are missing from TCRdb's copy, which holds only in-frame ones; the method was immunoSEQ multiplex PCR. That table gives V, J and clone size, and the DNA gave D and trimming. The sample holds 240,000 or so clones, approximately 87% seen once. This specimen belongs to a study of blood T cell repertoires in COVID-19. On the study more broadly: The origin of the acute and convalescent COVID-19 samples was the United States, Italy and Spain.

Trimming stripped 0 bases from V and 5 bases from J, with 7 bases between. The CDR3 is 13 amino acids. This clonotype was obtained from a man aged 55 to 70 with acute or convalescent COVID-19. This chain joins TRBV12-3 or TRBV12-4 and TRBJ1-1; no definite D call. Sample: peripheral blood. CDR3 DNA sequence: TGTGCCAGCAGTTTAGCGGCGGGAACTGAAGCTTTCTTT. Translation gives CASSLAAGTEAFF.